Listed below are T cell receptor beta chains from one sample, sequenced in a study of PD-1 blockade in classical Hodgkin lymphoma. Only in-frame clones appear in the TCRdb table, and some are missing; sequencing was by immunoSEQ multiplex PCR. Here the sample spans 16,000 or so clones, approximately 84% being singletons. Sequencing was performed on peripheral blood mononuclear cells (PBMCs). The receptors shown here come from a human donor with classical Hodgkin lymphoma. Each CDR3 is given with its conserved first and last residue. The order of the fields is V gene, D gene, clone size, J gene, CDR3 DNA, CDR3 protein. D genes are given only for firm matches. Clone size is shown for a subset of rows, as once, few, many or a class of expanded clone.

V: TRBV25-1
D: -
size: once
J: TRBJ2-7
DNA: TGTGCCAGCAGTCAAGAACCCGGGACCGGCTACGAGCAGTACTTC
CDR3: CASSQEPGTGYEQYF

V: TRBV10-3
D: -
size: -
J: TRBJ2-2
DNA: TGTGCCATCAGTGCAGTGTTAGGGGAGCTGTTTTTT
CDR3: CAISAVLGELFF

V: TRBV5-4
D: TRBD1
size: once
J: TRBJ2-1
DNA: TGTGCCAGCAGACAGGGGGCGCTTGATGATGAGCAGTTCTTC
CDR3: CASRQGALDDEQFF

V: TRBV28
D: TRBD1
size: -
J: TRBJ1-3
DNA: TGTGCCAGCAGTTTATGGGACAGGGGGCCAGGAAACACCATATATTTT
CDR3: CASSLWDRGPGNTIYF

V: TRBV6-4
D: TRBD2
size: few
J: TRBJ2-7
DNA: TGTGCCTTCGGGGAGGGCGCCTACGAGCAGTACTTC
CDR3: CAFGEGAYEQYF

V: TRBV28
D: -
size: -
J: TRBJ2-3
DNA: TGTGCCAGCAGTGAGCCCCCACAGGGGAGGTCAGATACGCAGTATTTT
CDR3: CASSEPPQGRSDTQYF

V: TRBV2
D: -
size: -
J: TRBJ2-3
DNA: TGTGCCAGCAGTTATGAGGGGACAAGCACAGATACGCAGTATTTT
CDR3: CASSYEGTSTDTQYF

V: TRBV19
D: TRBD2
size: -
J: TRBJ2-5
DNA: TGTGCCAGTAATCTAGCGGGATCGGAGACCCAGTACTTC
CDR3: CASNLAGSETQYF

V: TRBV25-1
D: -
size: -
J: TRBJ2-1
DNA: TGTGCCAGCAGTGGGCCTACTAATGAGCAGTTCTTC
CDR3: CASSGPTNEQFF

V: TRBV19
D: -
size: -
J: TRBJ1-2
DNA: TGTGCCAGTAGCACGACAGGCCCTGGTTACTATGGCTACACCTTC
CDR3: CASSTTGPGYYGYTF

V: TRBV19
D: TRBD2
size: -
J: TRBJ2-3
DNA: TGTGCCAGTAGTATAGGACTAGCGGGTGGCGGGGGAGATACGCAGTATTTT
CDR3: CASSIGLAGGGGDTQYF

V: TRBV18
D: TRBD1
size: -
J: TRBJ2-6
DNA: TGTGCCAGCTCACTACTACAAACCGGGACAGGAGGATCTGGGGCCAACGTCCTGACTTTC
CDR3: CASSLLQTGTGGSGANVLTF

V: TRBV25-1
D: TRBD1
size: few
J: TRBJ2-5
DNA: TGTGCCAGCAGTGAATATTTGGGACAGGGGGAGACCCAGTACTTC
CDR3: CASSEYLGQGETQYF

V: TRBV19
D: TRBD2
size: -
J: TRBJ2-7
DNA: TGTGCCAGTAGTATAGGGCTAGCGGGTTCCTACGAGCAGTACTTC
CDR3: CASSIGLAGSYEQYF

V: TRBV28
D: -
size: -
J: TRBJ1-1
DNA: TGTGCCAGCAGTTACCGATCGGGGTGGGACAACAATCTCGCTGAAGCTTTCTTT
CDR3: CASSYRSGWDNNLAEAFF

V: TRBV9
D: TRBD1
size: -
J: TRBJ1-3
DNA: TGTGCCAGCAGCGGAGGTCAGGGGGCCGGAAACACCATATATTTT
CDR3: CASSGGQGAGNTIYF

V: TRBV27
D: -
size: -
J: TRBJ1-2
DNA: TGTGCCACCCAAGGAGGAGACCGAGACCTCTATGGCTACACCTTC
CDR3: CATQGGDRDLYGYTF

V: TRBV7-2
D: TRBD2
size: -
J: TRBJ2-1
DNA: TGTGCCAGCAGCTTACTAGCGGGAGACAATGAGCAGTTCTTC
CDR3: CASSLLAGDNEQFF

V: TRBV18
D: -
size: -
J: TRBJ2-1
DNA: TGTGCCAGCTCACCTTCGACTAGAACGAATGAGCAGTTCTTC
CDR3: CASSPSTRTNEQFF

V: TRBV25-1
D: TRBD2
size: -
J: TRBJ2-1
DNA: TGTGCCAGCACCCGGGGGGGCAATGAGCAGTTCTTC
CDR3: CASTRGGNEQFF

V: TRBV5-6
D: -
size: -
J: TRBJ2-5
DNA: TGTGCCAGCAGCCTCGGCAGGGAGGAGACCCAGTACTTC
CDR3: CASSLGREETQYF

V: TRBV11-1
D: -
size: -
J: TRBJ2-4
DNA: TGTGCCAGCAGCTTAGCGGAGGACATTCAGTACTTC
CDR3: CASSLAEDIQYF

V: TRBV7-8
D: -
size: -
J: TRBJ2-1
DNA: TGTGCCAGCAGCTTAGAGCGGAGCTCCTACAATGAGCAGTTCTTC
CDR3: CASSLERSSYNEQFF

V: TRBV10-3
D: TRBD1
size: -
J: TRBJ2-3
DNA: TGTGCCATCAGTGAGTCCCGACAGGGTTTCGCAGATACGCAGTATTTT
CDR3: CAISESRQGFADTQYF

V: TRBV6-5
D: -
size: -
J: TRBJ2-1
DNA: TGTGCCAGCAGCCCCCGACTCTACAATGAGCAGTTCTTC
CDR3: CASSPRLYNEQFF

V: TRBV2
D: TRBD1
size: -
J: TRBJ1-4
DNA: TGTGCCAGCAGGGGAAACAGGGGGAGAGAAAAACTGTTTTTT
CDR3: CASRGNRGREKLFF

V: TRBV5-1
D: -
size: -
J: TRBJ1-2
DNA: TGCGCCAGCAGCTGGCTGGGCTATGGCTACACCTTC
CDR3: CASSWLGYGYTF

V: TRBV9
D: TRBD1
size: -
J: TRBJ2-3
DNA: TGTGCCAGCAGCGAGAGACAGGGGGCTATGGCAGATACGCAGTATTTT
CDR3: CASSERQGAMADTQYF

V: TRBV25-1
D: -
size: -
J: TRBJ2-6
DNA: TGTGCCAGCAGTGAAAAGACAGGACAAAGTCGGGCCAACGTCCTGACTTTC
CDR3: CASSEKTGQSRANVLTF

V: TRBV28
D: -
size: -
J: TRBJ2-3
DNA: TGTGCCAGCAGCCGGGCCCGAGAAGAAGATACGCAGTATTTT
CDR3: CASSRAREEDTQYF